This T cell receptor beta chain came from a study of technical replicates of blood from a few donors. Of note for this clone: At one of its ends the junction is not consistent with the germline gene, which may arise from a read error.

Germline CDR1 SGHAT, CDR2 FQNNGV. The CDR3 is 13 residues long. Profiling relied on immunoSEQ multiplex PCR, and the TCRdb table lists in-frame clones only, not all of them. The table records nearly 70,000 clones, approximately 90% of them present only once. The TCR comes from a human donor in good health. The V gene is TRBV11-2, the J gene TRBJ2-7; tentatively, D is TRBD2 (5 bases). Sequencing input: T cells isolated from PBMCs. In DNA form, the CDR3 reads TGTGCCAGCAGCGTGGGGAGTAGCCCCGCCGTGAACTTC. It translates to CASSVGSSPAVNF.